This T cell receptor (beta chain) is from a study of CD8+CD57+ T cells in acquired aplastic anemia. About the research overall: The sorted CD4+ and CD8+ cells yielded an average around 3 ug of DNA. Whole-study findings and limits: Both patients and controls carried the same twenty-nine CD8+ CDR3 sequences. Researchers reported that CD8+ Simpson's diversity was not significantly different in patients versus controls.

The CDR3 contains 13 residues. Germline V lookup: CDR1 SEHNR, CDR2 FQNEAQ (reference sequence). The V and J ends lost 1 base and 9 bases respectively, with 13 bases between them. The template for TCR beta VDJ and CDR3 sequence profiling was genomic DNA. TCRdb passed the reads through MiXCR, listing each CDR3 protein once. Among fewer than 250,000 distinct CDR3 sequences listed, around 59% were seen once. A remark on this clonotype: Its antigen is unknown.

The sequencing sample was made of sorted CD4+, CD8+, or CD8+CD57+ T cells (not recorded which) from PBMCs. The TCR was taken from a human donor in good health, serving as a control. The chain is built from TRBV7-9 and TRBJ2-7, with a tentative D call TRBD1 (5 bases). The DNA of the CDR3 is TGTGCCAGCAGCTTAGGACAGACATTCGGGCAGTACTTC. Translating it yields CASSLGQTFGQYF.